These 18 T cell receptor beta chains were sequenced from one sample in a study of T cells in Graves' hyperthyroidism and ophthalmopathy. It was RNA transcripts that yielded the amplified TCR beta CDR3 regions. Carried out on the TCR CDR3, a first-round RT-PCR used the HTBI primer set. TCRdb ran MiXCR on the multiplex PCR reads and lists one entry per CDR3 protein. The sample has about 600,000 distinct CDR3 sequences; approximately 16% are singletons. Sequencing was carried out using blood. These receptor sequences come from a woman aged 40 to 50 with Graves' ophthalmopathy.

V gene TRBV18 combines with J gene TRBJ2-5; 8 bases are shared with TRBD1. The ends lost 10 bases at V and 9 bases at J; junction bases unmatched: 16. This CDR3 spans 14 amino acids. Germline V gene sequence: CDR1 KGHSH, CDR2 LQKENI. CDR3: CATTGLGQEMAQYF. CDR3 nucleotide sequence: TGTGCCACCACCGGACTGGGACAGGAAATGGCCCAGTACTTC.

There are a few counts of this clonotype. J is TRBJ2-1 and V is TRBV7-6; 7 bases line up with TRBD2. Germline CDR1 and CDR2: SGHVS and FNYEAQ. The CDR3 runs 14 residues. V lost 3 bases to trimming and J lost 15 bases; unmatched junction nucleotides: 14. CDR3 protein: CASSLGIAGGRSFF. The CDR3 DNA reads TGTGCCAGCAGCTTGGGCATCGCGGGCGGGAGATCGTTCTTC. The whole variable domain, filled in from reference TRBV7-6 and TRBJ2-1, reads GAGVSQSPRYKVTKRGQDVALRCDPISGHVSLYWYRQALGQGPEFLTYFNYEAQQDKSGLPNDRFSAERPEGSISTLTIQRTEQRDSAMYRCASSLGIAGGRSFFGPGTRLTVL.

The chain combines TRBV7-9 with TRBJ2-5, with unresolved D. The CDR3 sequence is 14 residues long. Germline assignment: CDR1 SEHNR and CDR2 FQNEAQ (reference sequence). Trimming cost V 2 bases and J 7 bases, with 14 bases left between them. The CDR3 nucleotides are TGTGCCAGCAGCTTACTCGCGGACCGCGCGACCCAGTACTTC. It codes for CASSLLADRATQYF.

The V and J genes are TRBV12-3 or TRBV12-4 and TRBJ2-3; 9 nucleotides align to TRBD2. The CDR3 loop spans 22 amino acids. Losses at the gene ends were 3 bases for V and 0 bases for J; bases not matched to a gene: 22. CDR3 amino acids: CASSFSRGLGSGGTTSTDTQYF. DNA for the CDR3: TGTGCCAGCAGTTTTTCGAGGGGGCTTGGTAGCGGGGGTACTACTAGCACAGATACGCAGTATTTT.

The chain links TRBV6-1 to TRBJ1-1; tentative D call: TRBD1 (5 bases). Germline V CDR1 and CDR2: MNHNS, SASEGT. The CDR3 extends over 13 amino acids. V was pared by 6 bases and J by 4 bases, with 12 bases between. For the CDR3, the DNA is TGTGCCAGCAGCTTGACAGAAAGCACTGAAGCTTTCTTT. Protein product: CASSLTESTEAFF.

CDR3 DNA: TGTGCCAGTGCCATCGGGGCCGGGGAGCTGTTTTTT. This gives the protein CASAIGAGELFF. V usage is TRBV19 and J usage is TRBJ2-2, with D tentatively TRBD2 (5 bases). The CDR3 runs to 12 residues. Trimming removed 8 bases from V and 6 bases from J, with 10 bases in between. The germline V gene has CDR1 LNHDA and CDR2 SQIVND (reference sequence).

This clonotype was seen repeatedly, ten times or more. The chain combines TRBV5-1 with TRBJ2-2, with D uncertain. Trimming shortened V by 3 bases and J by 7 bases, and 13 bases separated the two germline ends. The CDR3 loop spans 14 amino acids. Germline V gives CDR1 SGHRS, CDR2 YFSETQ. The CDR3 reads CASSSNYGGGELFF. The CDR3, as DNA: TGCGCCAGCAGCTCCAACTACGGCGGCGGGGAGCTGTTTTTT.

This clonotype occurred many times. This rearrangement joins TRBV7-9 to TRBJ2-1; D may be TRBD1 (5 bases). Trimming removed 6 bases from V and 7 bases from J, with 19 bases in between. The CDR3 length is 15 residues. Germline assignment: CDR1 SEHNR and CDR2 FQNEAQ (reference sequence). CDR3 nucleotide sequence: TGTGCCAGCAGGGAGACAGCCACCCTAGGGAATGAGCAGTTCTTC. It codes for CASRETATLGNEQFF.

The rearrangement joins TRBV30 to TRBJ2-2, with 8 bases identical to TRBD1. This CDR3 is built from 15 residues. The germline V gene encodes CDR1 GTSNPN and CDR2 SVGIG (reference sequence). J was trimmed by 7 bases and V by 2 bases; bases with no gene match: 9. The CDR3 here is CAWSRQGARSGELFF. The DNA of the CDR3 is TGTGCCTGGAGTCGGCAGGGGGCTCGTAGCGGGGAGCTGTTTTTT.

The genes are TRBV5-8 and TRBJ2-4, with TRBD1 identical over 7 bases. There are 14 residues in the CDR3. With 3 bases clipped from V and 4 bases from J, the junction kept 4 bases outside the gene matches. Germline V gene data show CDR1 as SGHTS and CDR2 as YDEGEE. In DNA form, the CDR3 reads TGTGCCAGCAGCTCCGGACAGGAGAAAAACATTCAGTACTTC. Translating it yields CASSSGQEKNIQYF.

The table lists this clonotype with many counts. The chain is built from TRBV18 and TRBJ2-7; 11 bases fit TRBD1. This CDR3 has 15 amino acids. CDR1 and CDR2 from the germline V gene are KGHSH and LQKENI. Trimming cost V 4 bases and J 5 bases; bases outside gene matches: 7. The DNA for the CDR3 is TGTGCCAGCTCACTTATGGACAGGGGGCCCAACGAGCAGTACTTC. Translating gives CASSLMDRGPNEQYF. Complete variable domain (other parts from reference TRBV18 and TRBJ2-7): NAGVMQNPRHLVRRRGQEARLRCSPMKGHSHVYWYRQLPEEGLKFMVYLQKENIIDESGMPKERFSAEFPKEGPSILRIQQVVRGDSAAYFCASSLMDRGPNEQYFGPGTRLTVT.

Many counts were recorded for this clonotype. V gene TRBV29-1 combines with J gene TRBJ2-7; TRBD1 aligns across 10 bases. CDR3 length equals 14 residues. The germline gives CDR1 SQVTM, CDR2 ANQGSEA. The V gene end was trimmed by 4 bases and the J gene end by 4 bases; junction bases not matched to a gene: 7. CDR3 in amino acids: CSVAGQGSLYEQYF. In nucleotides, the CDR3 is TGCAGCGTTGCGGGACAGGGGAGTCTGTACGAGCAGTACTTC.

This clonotype was counted at least ten times. The chain couples TRBV28 to TRBJ2-3, with 7 bases identical to TRBD2. The CDR3 length is 13 residues. J gave up 10 bases and V 5 bases, and 9 bases lay outside the gene matches. Germline V CDR1 and CDR2: MDHEN, SYDVKM. The CDR3 DNA is TGTGCCAGCAGTACGCCGGGACTAAGTGCGCAGTATTTT. Translation: CASSTPGLSAQYF.

J is TRBJ2-1 and V is TRBV28, with 7 bases that match TRBD2. Germline lookup yields CDR1 MDHEN and CDR2 SYDVKM. The CDR3 extends over 14 amino acids. Germline trimming cut 9 bases from V and 1 base from J; bases unmatched to any gene: 6. CDR3 sequence reads: CARGGLESYNEQFF. The DNA of the CDR3 is TGTGCCAGGGGAGGACTAGAGTCCTACAATGAGCAGTTCTTC.

This clonotype was observed a few times. This rearrangement joins TRBV27 to TRBJ1-6; 11 nucleotides match TRBD1. The CDR3 contains 14 residues. V was clipped by 11 bases and J by 9 bases; unmatched bases: 9. Germline loops: CDR1 MNHEY, CDR2 SMNVEV (reference sequence). The CDR3 nucleotides are TGTGCCTCCAAGGACAGGGGGCGTAGTTCACCCCTCCACTTT. Its protein is CASKDRGRSSPLHF.

This clonotype showed up many times. V usage is TRBV2 and J usage is TRBJ1-5, with a possible D match to TRBD1 (6 bases). Germline V CDR1 and CDR2: SNHLY, FYNNEI. CDR3 length: 15 residues. V dropped 6 bases and J dropped 4 bases, with 16 bases sitting between them. The CDR3 reads CASSSSRGMNQPQHF. As DNA, the CDR3 is TGTGCCAGCAGCTCCTCCAGGGGCATGAATCAGCCCCAGCATTTT.

This rearrangement joins TRBV18 to TRBJ2-3; weak D call: TRBD2 (6 bases). V lost 8 bases, J lost 1 base, and 13 bases lay in between. This CDR3 has 14 residues. CDR1 is KGHSH, CDR2 LQKENI, per germline. CDR3 protein: CASTLGTGTDTQYF. The CDR3 bases are TGTGCCAGCACGTTGGGGACTGGCACAGATACGCAGTATTTT.

The chain has TRBV19 and TRBJ1-5; D not resolved. The CDR3 totals 12 residues. Trimming pared 1 base from V and 5 bases from J, leaving 3 bases between. Germline-derived CDR1 and CDR2 are LNHDA and SQIVND (reference sequence). The CDR3 nucleotides are TGTGCCAGTAGTATAGGGGATCAGCCCCAGCATTTT. As protein: CASSIGDQPQHF.